This TCR beta chain was sequenced during a study of CD8 T cells in Susac syndrome. CD8+ and CD4+ T cells taken from blood had their TCR beta sequenced. The multiple sclerosis controls were treatment-naive patients with relapsing-remitting disease that was stable or active. Per the germline V gene, CDR1 is SQVTM and CDR2 is ANQGSEA. The CDR3 is 14 amino acids. Trimming took 3 bases from V and 5 from J; bases not matched to a gene: 10. An amount of RNA that ranged from about 0.45 to 1 ug was reverse transcribed with random hexamers. Amplification of TCR beta CDR3 was carried out by immunoSEQ multiplex PCR, which covered 54 Vbeta and 13 Jbeta segments. From the immunoSEQ multiplex PCR reads, TCRdb called clonotypes with MiXCR, one entry per CDR3 protein. Among under 200,000 distinct CDR3 sequences listed, roughly 95% were seen once.

The chain carries TRBV29-1 and TRBJ2-7; TRBD1 matches 7 bases. The sequence was obtained from a human donor with multiple sclerosis. The sequenced sample was CD8+ T cells from PBMCs. CDR3 bases: TGCAGCGTTGAGACGCGCGCCGACAGGGACGAGCAGTACTTC. Its translation: CSVETRADRDEQYF.